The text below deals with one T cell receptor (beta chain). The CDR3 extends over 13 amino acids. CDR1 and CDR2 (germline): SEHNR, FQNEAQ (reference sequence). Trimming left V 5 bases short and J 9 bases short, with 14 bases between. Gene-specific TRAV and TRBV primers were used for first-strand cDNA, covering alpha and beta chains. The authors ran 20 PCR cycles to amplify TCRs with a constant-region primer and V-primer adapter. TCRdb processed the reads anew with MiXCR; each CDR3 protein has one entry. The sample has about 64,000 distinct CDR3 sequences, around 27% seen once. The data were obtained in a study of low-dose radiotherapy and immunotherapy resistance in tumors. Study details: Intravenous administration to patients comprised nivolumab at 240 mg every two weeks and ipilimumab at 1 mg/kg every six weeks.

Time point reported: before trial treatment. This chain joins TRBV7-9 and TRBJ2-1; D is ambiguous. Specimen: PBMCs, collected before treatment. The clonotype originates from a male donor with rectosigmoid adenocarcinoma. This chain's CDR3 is CASSPEPNPEQFF. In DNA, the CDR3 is TGTGCCAGCAGCCCTGAGCCAAACCCTGAGCAGTTCTTC. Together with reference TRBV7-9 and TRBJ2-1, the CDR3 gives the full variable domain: DTGVSQNPRHKITKRGQNVTFRCDPISEHNRLYWYRQTLGQGPEFLTYFQNEAQLEKSRLLSDRFSAERPKGSFSTLEIQRTEQGDSAMYLCASSPEPNPEQFFGPGTRLTVL.